Below, one T cell receptor (beta chain) is given with its context. Its antigen is still unknown. The CDR3 sequence is 15 residues long. J lost 2 bases, V lost 0 bases, and 1 base had no gene match. Germline-derived CDR1 and CDR2 are SEHNR and FQNEAQ (reference sequence). The entry originates in a study of cytomegalovirus exposure and HLA in healthy donors. General study points: TCR beta V- and J-gene trimming was later associated with a missense DCLRE1C variant.

Amplification used 60 Vbeta primers and 13 Jbeta primers. Assay: immunoSEQ multiplex PCR; the TCRdb copy retains only in-frame clones and omits some. In all, the sample yields approximately 72,000 clones. This TCR was recovered from a man aged 35-49 years in good health and CMV-seronegative. Sequencing input: PBMCs. The genes are TRBV7-9 and TRBJ1-5, with TRBD1 identical over 7 bases. The CDR3 DNA follows: TGTGCCAGCAGCTTAGCTGGGACAGGCAATCAGCCCCAGCATTTT. This encodes CASSLAGTGNQPQHF. Full variable domain (rest looked up from reference TRBV7-9 and TRBJ1-5): DTGVSQNPRHKITKRGQNVTFRCDPISEHNRLYWYRQTLGQGPEFLTYFQNEAQLEKSRLLSDRFSAERPKGSFSTLEIQRTEQGDSAMYLCASSLAGTGNQPQHFGDGTRLSIL.